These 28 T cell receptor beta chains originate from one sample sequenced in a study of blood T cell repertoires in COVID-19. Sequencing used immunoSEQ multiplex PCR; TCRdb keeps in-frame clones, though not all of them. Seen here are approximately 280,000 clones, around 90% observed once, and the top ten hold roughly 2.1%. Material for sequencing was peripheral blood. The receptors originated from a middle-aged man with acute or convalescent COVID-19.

As DNA, the CDR3 is TGTGCCAGCAGCTTAACCGGACAGGGGAGCTACACCTTC. This codes for CASSLTGQGSYTF. V and J are TRBV7-3 and TRBJ1-2, with 9 bases fitting TRBD1. Trimming cost V 0 bases and J 9 bases; bases outside gene matches: 2. The CDR3 is made up of 13 amino acids. The germline V gene has CDR1 SGHTA and CDR2 FQGTGA.

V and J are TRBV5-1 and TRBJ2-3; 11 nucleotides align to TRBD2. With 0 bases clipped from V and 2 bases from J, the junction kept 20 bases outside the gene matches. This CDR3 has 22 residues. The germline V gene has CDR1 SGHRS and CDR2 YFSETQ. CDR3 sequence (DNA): TGCGCCAGCAGCTTGGCCGGCGGGACTAGCGGACTCTTATCTCCACACACAGATACGCAGTATTTT. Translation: CASSLAGGTSGLLSPHTDTQYF.

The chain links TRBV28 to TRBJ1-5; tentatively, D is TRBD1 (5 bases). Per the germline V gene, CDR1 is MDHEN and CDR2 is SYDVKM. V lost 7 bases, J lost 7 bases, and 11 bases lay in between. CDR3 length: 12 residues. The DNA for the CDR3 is TGTGCCAGCAATGGGAGGGGACAGCCCCAGCATTTT. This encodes CASNGRGQPQHF.

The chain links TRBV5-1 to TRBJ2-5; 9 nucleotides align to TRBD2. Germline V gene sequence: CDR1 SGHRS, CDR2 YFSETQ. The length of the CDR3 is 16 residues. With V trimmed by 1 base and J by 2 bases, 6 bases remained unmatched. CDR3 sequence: CASSLLGGGEQETQYF. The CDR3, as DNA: TGCGCCAGCAGCTTGCTAGGCGGGGGGGAACAAGAGACCCAGTACTTC.

This CDR3 is CASSLGASGGVYNEQFF. CDR3 sequence (DNA): TGTGCCAGCAGCTTAGGGGCTAGCGGGGGGGTCTACAATGAGCAGTTCTTC. V usage is TRBV11-2 and J usage is TRBJ2-1, with 12 bases lining up with TRBD2. CDR3 size: 17 residues. Losses at the gene ends were 1 base for V and 3 bases for J; bases not matched to a gene: 4. Looked up from germline, CDR1 is SGHAT and CDR2 is FQNNGV.

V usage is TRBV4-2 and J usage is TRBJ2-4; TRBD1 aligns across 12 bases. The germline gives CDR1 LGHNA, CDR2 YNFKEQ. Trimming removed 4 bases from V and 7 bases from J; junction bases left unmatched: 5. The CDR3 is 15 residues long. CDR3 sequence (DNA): TGTGCCAGCAGCCCCCGGGGGACAGGGGGCAACATTCAGTACTTC. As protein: CASSPRGTGGNIQYF.

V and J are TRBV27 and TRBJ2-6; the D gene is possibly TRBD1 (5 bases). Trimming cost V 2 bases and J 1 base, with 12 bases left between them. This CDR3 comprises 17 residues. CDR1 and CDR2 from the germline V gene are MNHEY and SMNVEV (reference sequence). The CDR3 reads CASSLKARASGANVLTF. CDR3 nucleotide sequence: TGTGCCAGCAGTTTAAAAGCCAGGGCGTCTGGGGCCAACGTCCTGACTTTC.

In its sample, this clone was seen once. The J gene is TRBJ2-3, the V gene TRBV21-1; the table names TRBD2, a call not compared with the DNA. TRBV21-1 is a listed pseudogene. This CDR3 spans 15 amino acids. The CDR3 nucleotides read TGTGCCAGCAGCATCGGGACTAGCTGCACAGATACGCAGTATTTT. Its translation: CASSIGTSCTDTQYF.

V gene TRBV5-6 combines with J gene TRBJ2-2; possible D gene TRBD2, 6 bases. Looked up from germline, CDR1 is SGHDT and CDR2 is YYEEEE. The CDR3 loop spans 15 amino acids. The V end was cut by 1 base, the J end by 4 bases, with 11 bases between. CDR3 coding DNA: TGTGCCAGCAGCTTGAGGCAGGGAGGCACCGGGGAGCTGTTTTTT. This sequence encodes CASSLRQGGTGELFF.

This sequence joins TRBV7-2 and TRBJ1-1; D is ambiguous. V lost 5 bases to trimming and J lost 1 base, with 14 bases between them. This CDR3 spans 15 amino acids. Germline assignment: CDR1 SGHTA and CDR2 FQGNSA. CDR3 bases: TGTGCCAGCAGCCGTGCGGCCAGTACGAACACTGAAGCTTTCTTT. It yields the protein CASSRAASTNTEAFF.

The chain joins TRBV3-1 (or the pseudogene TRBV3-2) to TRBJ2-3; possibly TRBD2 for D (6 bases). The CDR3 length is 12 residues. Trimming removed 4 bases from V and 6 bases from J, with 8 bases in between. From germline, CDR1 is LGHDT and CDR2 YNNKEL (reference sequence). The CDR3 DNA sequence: TGTGCCAGCAGCCTACGGGGGGATACGCAGTATTTT. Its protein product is CASSLRGDTQYF.

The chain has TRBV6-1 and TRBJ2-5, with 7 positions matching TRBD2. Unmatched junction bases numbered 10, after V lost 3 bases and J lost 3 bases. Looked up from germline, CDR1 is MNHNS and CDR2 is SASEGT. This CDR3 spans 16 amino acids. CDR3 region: CASSDGGGAGEETQYF. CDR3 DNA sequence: TGTGCCAGCAGTGATGGGGGGGGAGCAGGTGAAGAGACCCAGTACTTC.

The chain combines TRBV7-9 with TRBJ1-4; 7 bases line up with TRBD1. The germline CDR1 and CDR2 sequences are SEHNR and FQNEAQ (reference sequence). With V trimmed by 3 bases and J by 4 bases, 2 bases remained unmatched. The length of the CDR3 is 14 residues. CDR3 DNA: TGTGCCAGCAGCTTCGGACAGGATAATGAAAAACTGTTTTTT. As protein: CASSFGQDNEKLFF.

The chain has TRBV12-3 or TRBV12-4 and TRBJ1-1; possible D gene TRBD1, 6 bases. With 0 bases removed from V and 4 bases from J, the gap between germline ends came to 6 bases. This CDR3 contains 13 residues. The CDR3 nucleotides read TGTGCCAGCAGTTTAGCGGGGGCCACTGAAGCTTTCTTT. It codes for CASSLAGATEAFF.

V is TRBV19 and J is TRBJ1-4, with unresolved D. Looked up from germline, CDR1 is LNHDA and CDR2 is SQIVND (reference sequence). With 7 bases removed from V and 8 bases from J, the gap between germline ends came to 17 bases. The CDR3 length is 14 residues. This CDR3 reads CASNHDTYGEKLFF. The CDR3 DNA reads TGTGCCAGTAATCACGACACCTATGGGGAAAAACTGTTTTTT.

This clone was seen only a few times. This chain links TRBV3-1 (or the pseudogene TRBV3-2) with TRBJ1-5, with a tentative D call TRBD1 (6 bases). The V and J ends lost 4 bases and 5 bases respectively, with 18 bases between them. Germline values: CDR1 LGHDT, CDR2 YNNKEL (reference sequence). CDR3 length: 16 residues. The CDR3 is CASSRSGTSGDQPQHF. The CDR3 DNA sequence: TGTGCCAGCAGCCGGTCCGGGACCTCAGGGGATCAGCCCCAGCATTTT.

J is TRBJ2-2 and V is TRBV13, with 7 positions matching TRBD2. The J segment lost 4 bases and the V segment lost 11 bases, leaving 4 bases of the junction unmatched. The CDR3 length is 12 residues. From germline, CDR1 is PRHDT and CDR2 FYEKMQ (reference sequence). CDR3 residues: CASQRGTGELFF. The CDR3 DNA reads TGTGCCTCGCAGCGGGGCACCGGGGAGCTGTTTTTT.

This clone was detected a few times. The CDR3 region is CASRTQGVAGKQYF. Written as DNA, the CDR3 is TGTGCCAGCAGGACACAGGGGGTCGCAGGGAAGCAGTACTTC. The chain links TRBV6-5 to TRBJ2-7; 8 bases match TRBD1. Germline CDR1 reads MNHEY; CDR2 reads SVGAGI. The CDR3 is 14 residues long. The junction had 12 bases not matched to a gene; V was cut back by 6 bases and J by 8 bases.

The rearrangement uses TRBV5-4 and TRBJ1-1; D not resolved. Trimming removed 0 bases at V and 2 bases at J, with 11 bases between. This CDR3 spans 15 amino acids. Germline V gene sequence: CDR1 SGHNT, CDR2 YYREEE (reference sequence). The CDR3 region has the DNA TGTGCCAGCAGCTTGGAACAGACGCTAAACACTGAAGCTTTCTTT. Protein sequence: CASSLEQTLNTEAFF.

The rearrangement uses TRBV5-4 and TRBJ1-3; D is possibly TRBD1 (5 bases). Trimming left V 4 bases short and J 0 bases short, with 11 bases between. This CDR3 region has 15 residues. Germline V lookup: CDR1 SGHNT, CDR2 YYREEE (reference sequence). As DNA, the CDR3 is TGTGCCAGCAGCACGGGGACTCGCTCTGGAAACACCATATATTTT. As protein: CASSTGTRSGNTIYF.

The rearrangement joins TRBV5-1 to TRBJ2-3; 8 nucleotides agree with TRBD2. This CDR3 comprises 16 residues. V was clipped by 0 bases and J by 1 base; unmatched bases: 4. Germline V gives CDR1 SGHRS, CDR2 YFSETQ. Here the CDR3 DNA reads TGCGCCAGCAGCTTGGCCGGGACTAGGGGCACAGATACGCAGTATTTT. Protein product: CASSLAGTRGTDTQYF.

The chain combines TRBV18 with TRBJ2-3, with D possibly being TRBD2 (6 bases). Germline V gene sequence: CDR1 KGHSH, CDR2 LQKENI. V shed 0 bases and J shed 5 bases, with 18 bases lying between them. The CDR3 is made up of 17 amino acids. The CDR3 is CASSPPGGEANVDTQYF. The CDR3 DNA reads TGTGCCAGCTCACCACCAGGTGGGGAGGCCAACGTAGATACGCAGTATTTT.

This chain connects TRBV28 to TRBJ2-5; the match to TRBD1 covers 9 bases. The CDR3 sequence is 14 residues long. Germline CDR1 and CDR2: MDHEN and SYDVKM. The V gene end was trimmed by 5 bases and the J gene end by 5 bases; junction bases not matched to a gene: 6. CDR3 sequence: CASSLRTGEETQYF. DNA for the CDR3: TGTGCCAGCAGTCTCCGGACAGGGGAGGAGACCCAGTACTTC. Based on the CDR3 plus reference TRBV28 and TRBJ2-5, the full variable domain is DVKVTQSSRYLVKRTGEKVFLECVQDMDHENMFWYRQDPGLGLRLIYFSYDVKMKEKGDIPEGYSVSREKKERFSLILESASTNQTSMYLCASSLRTGEETQYFGPGTRLLVL.

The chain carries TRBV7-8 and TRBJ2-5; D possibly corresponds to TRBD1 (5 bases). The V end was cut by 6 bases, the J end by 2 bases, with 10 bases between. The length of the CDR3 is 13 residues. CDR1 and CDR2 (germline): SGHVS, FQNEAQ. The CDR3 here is CASRARAQETQYF. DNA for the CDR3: TGTGCCAGCAGAGCCAGGGCACAAGAGACCCAGTACTTC.

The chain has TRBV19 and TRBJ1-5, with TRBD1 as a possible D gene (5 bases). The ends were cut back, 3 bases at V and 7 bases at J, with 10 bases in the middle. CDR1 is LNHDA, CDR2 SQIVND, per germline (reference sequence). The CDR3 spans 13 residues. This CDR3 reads CASSIGHPQPQHF. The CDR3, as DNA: TGTGCCAGTAGTATTGGACATCCCCAGCCCCAGCATTTT. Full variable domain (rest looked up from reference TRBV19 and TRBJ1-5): DGGITQSPKYLFRKEGQNVTLSCEQNLNHDAMYWYRQDPGQGLRLIYYSQIVNDFQKGDIAEGYSVSREKKESFPLTVTSAQKNPTAFYLCASSIGHPQPQHFGDGTRLSIL.

CDR3 region: CASSAPGNSGNTIYF. The CDR3 nucleotides read TGTGCCAGCAGCGCTCCCGGGAACTCTGGAAACACCATATATTTT. The chain joins TRBV9 to TRBJ1-3; no reliable D call. There are 15 residues in the CDR3. The ends were cut back, 3 bases at V and 0 bases at J, with 10 bases in the middle. The germline V gene encodes CDR1 SGDLS and CDR2 YYNGEE.

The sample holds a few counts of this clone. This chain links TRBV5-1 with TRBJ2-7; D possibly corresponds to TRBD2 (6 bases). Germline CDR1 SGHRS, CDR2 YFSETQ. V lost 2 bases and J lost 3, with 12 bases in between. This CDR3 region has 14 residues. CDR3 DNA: TGCGCCAGCAGCTTATCCACAGCGGGCTACGAGCAGTACTTC. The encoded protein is CASSLSTAGYEQYF.

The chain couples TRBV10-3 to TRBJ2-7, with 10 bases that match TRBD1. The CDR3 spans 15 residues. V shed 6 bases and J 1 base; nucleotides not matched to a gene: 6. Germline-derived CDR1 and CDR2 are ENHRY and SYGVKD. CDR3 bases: TGTGCCATCAGAGAAGACAGGGGGCTTTCCTACGAGCAGTACTTC. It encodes CAIREDRGLSYEQYF.